These T cell receptor beta chains were read from a single sample in a study of T-cell reconstitution after alpha-beta-depleted transplantation in children. TCRdb reanalysed the PCR reads using MiXCR and keeps one entry per CDR3 protein. Among a few hundred thousand distinct CDR3 sequences listed, over 40% were seen once. Sequencing was performed on PBMCs, taken before TCRalphabeta/CD19-depleted stem cell transplant. The receptors shown here come from a girl aged 2-10 years with aplastic anemia, due to receive a stem cell transplant. Each CDR3 is given with its conserved first and last residue. The order of the fields is clone size, D gene, V gene, J gene, CDR3 DNA, CDR3 protein. D genes are given only for firm matches. Clone size appears in some rows only: once, few, many, or a class for an expanded clone.

-	TRBD1	TRBV28	TRBJ1-6	TGTGCCAGCAGTTTCGAAAGGGGGCAGGGGGCGAGTTCACCCCTCCACTTT	CASSFERGQGASSPLHF
-	TRBD2	TRBV29-1	TRBJ2-1	TGCAGCGTTGTACGCGGCGGGAGCTCCTACAATGAGCAGTTCTTC	CSVVRGGSSYNEQFF
once	TRBD2	TRBV28	TRBJ2-1	TGTGCCAGCAGTTTAGGCGGGAGCGGAAGTGAGCAGTTCTTC	CASSLGGSGSEQFF
many	-	TRBV7-9	TRBJ2-2	TGTGCCAGCCACTTTAGGACGGATACCGGGGAGCTGTTTTTT	CASHFRTDTGELFF
-	-	TRBV7-9	TRBJ2-3	TGTGCCAGCAGCTTAGGATTGCGGGGACCCACAGATACGCAGTATTTT	CASSLGLRGPTDTQYF
-	TRBD2	TRBV7-6	TRBJ2-5	TGTGCCAGCAGCTTAGCGCCCCGGGACTACAAGCACTTC	CASSLAPRDYKHF
few	-	TRBV12-3/TRBV12-4	TRBJ1-1	TGTGCCAGCAGTATTTCTGACAGGCCGAACACTGAAGCTTTCTTT	CASSISDRPNTEAFF
-	TRBD2	TRBV28	TRBJ2-2	TGTGCCAGCAGGGGCACTAGCGGGGGTATCGGCGGGGAGCTGTTTTTT	CASRGTSGGIGGELFF
once	-	TRBV20-1	TRBJ2-7	TGCAGTGCTAGCCCCCTCGGCGGGAACCATCCCTACGAGCAGTACTTC	CSASPLGGNHPYEQYF
-	-	TRBV6-5	TRBJ2-5	TGTGCCAGCAGTTACTCCAGGTCGGGGGACACCCAGTACTTC	CASSYSRSGDTQYF
-	-	TRBV29-1	TRBJ2-1	TGCAGCGGGGTGTCTCGGGGTTACAATGAGCAGTTCTTC	CSGVSRGYNEQFF
-	TRBD2	TRBV13	TRBJ2-7	TGTGCCAGCAGCTTAGTAGATACTAGCGGTACCTACGAGCAGTACTTC	CASSLVDTSGTYEQYF
-	-	TRBV11-2	TRBJ1-1	TGTGCCAGCAGCTTAGTCTCTGAAGCTTTCTTT	CASSLVSEAFF
few	-	TRBV6-6	TRBJ2-3	TGTGCCAGCATTTCGGGGCAGCAAGATACGCAGTATTTT	CASISGQQDTQYF
-	TRBD1	TRBV5-1	TRBJ1-2	TGCGCCAGCAGCTTTACGACAGGGAACTATGGCTACACCTTC	CASSFTTGNYGYTF
many	-	TRBV7-2	TRBJ2-7	TGTGCCAGCAGCTTAGGGCCCCAGCCCTACGAGCAGTACTTC	CASSLGPQPYEQYF
few	-	TRBV19	TRBJ1-1	TGTGCCAGTAACCCTCCCCCGGGACACATGAACACTGAAGCTTTCTTT	CASNPPPGHMNTEAFF
-	-	TRBV10-3	TRBJ1-4	TGTGCCATCAGTGAAGGGCGCAACCCTAATGAAAAACTGTTTTTT	CAISEGRNPNEKLFF
many	-	TRBV27	TRBJ1-5	TGTGCCAGCAGTTTCTTCCAGGGGCAGCCCCAGCATTTT	CASSFFQGQPQHF
-	-	TRBV6-5	TRBJ1-4	TGTGCCAGCAGTTACTCGGGGGGGGCCGATGAAAAACTGTTTTTT	CASSYSGGADEKLFF
many	-	TRBV4-1	TRBJ2-2	TGCGCCAGCAGCCAAGAGGCACAGGGTAACACCGGGGAGCTGTTTTTT	CASSQEAQGNTGELFF
-	TRBD2	TRBV7-3	TRBJ2-3	TGTGCCAGCAGCAAAGGGCGAGTGCGGGGGACCGATACGCAGTATTTT	CASSKGRVRGTDTQYF
-	-	TRBV27	TRBJ1-1	TGTGCCAGCAGTTTATCGACGAACACTGAAGCTTTCTTT	CASSLSTNTEAFF
few	-	TRBV6-5	TRBJ2-7	TGTGCCAGCAGATTAACAGGGACCTACGAGCAGTACTTC	CASRLTGTYEQYF
few	-	TRBV7-2	TRBJ2-7	TGTGCCAGCAGCTCGGTCGGACAGAATTACGAGCAGTACTTC	CASSSVGQNYEQYF
-	TRBD2	TRBV9	TRBJ2-1	TGTGCCAGCAGCCCCAGAGCGGCTAGCGGGAGATGGAATGAGCAGTTCTTC	CASSPRAASGRWNEQFF
-	-	TRBV12-3/TRBV12-4	TRBJ2-7	TGTGCCAGCAGTGGGGGTGGAGCAGACGAGCAGTACTTC	CASSGGGADEQYF
few	TRBD2	TRBV10-3	TRBJ2-1	TGTGCCATCAGTGAGTCCGGGACTAGCGGGCTGAACAATGAGCAGTTCTTC	CAISESGTSGLNNEQFF
many	-	TRBV11-2	TRBJ2-1	TGTGCCAGCAGCTTAGGGAGCGGAAGGACCGGCAATGAGCAGTTCTTC	CASSLGSGRTGNEQFF
-	-	TRBV29-1	TRBJ2-3	TGCAGCGTAAGCGATATCAGGGATACGCAGTATTTT	CSVSDIRDTQYF
-	TRBD1	TRBV20-1	TRBJ1-5	TGCAGTGCCCGGTTGACAGGGGCTAGCAATCAGCCCCAGCATTTT	CSARLTGASNQPQHF
few	-	TRBV5-1	TRBJ2-1	TGCGCCAGCAGCTTTATCGGGGACAATGAGCAGTTCTTC	CASSFIGDNEQFF
few	-	TRBV20-1	TRBJ2-1	TGCAGTGCCCCCTATGGGAGCTCCTACAATGAGCAGTTCTTC	CSAPYGSSYNEQFF
many	-	TRBV28	TRBJ2-5	TGTGCCAGCAGTTTAATAGGGGGGGCTTCCCAAGAGACCCAGTACTTC	CASSLIGGASQETQYF
-	TRBD2	TRBV6-5	TRBJ2-3	TGTGCCAGCAGTTCAAGGACTAGCGGGGCCTCAGATACGCTGTATTTT	CASSSRTSGASDTLYF
-	-	TRBV7-2	TRBJ2-7	TGTGCCAGCAGCTTCGGCCCAGCCTTCGAGCAGTACTTC	CASSFGPAFEQYF
many	-	TRBV5-1	TRBJ1-4	TGCGCCAGCAGCTTGGTAGGGGAAAATGAAAAACTGTTTTTT	CASSLVGENEKLFF
-	-	TRBV7-7	TRBJ2-1	TGTGCCAGCAGCCGAAGCGGGTGGGATGAGCAGTTCTTC	CASSRSGWDEQFF
-	TRBD1	TRBV28	TRBJ1-5	TGTGCCAGCAAAATGACAGGGTCGAGCAATCAGCCCCAGCATTTT	CASKMTGSSNQPQHF
many	-	TRBV6-5	TRBJ2-3	TGTGCCAGCAGTTACGGGGGGTTCGACACAGATACGCAGTATTTT	CASSYGGFDTDTQYF
many	-	TRBV27	TRBJ2-3	TGTGCCAGCAGTCAGACAGCAGATACGCAGTATTTT	CASSQTADTQYF
few	TRBD2	TRBV20-1	TRBJ2-1	TGCAGTGCTAGGGGTAGCGGGAGCTCCTACAATGAGCAGTTCTTC	CSARGSGSSYNEQFF
-	-	TRBV29-1	TRBJ1-3	TGCAGCGTTGGAACAGACATCTCTGGAAACACCATATATTTT	CSVGTDISGNTIYF